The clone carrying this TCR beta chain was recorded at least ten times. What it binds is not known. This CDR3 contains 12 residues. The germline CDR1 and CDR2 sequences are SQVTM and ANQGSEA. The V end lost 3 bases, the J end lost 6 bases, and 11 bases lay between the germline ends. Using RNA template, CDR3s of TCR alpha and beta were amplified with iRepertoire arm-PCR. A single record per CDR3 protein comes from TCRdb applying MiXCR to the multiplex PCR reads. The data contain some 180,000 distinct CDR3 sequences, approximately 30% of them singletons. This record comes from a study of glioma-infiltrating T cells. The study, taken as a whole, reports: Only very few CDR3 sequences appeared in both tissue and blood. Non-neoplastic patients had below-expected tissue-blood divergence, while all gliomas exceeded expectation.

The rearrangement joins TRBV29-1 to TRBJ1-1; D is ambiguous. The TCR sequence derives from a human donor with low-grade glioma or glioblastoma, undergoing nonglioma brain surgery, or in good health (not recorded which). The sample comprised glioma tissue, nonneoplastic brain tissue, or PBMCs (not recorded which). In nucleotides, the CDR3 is TGCAGCGTTGAGAGGGCAGGCCCTGAAGCTTTCTTT. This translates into CSVERAGPEAFF.